The 14 T cell receptor beta chains below come from one sample, sequenced in a study of blood T cells in healthy people across ages. For the second PCR, which ran for about 7 to 12 cycles, a sample-barcoded 5' primer and a J-beta primer mix were used. TCRdb fed the 5' RACE reads into MiXCR, producing one record per CDR3 protein. The sample comprises 1.5 million to 2 million distinct CDR3 sequences, 28% of which are singletons, and roughly 8.2% rests with the top ten. The material sequenced was blood. The origin of the receptors is a woman in her 30s in good health.

This clonotype was seen at least ten times. V and J are TRBV29-1 and TRBJ1-5; weak D call: TRBD1 (6 bases). The CDR3 has 13 residues. V lost 5 bases and J 9 bases, leaving 17 bases between the germline ends. Looked up from germline, CDR1 is SQVTM and CDR2 is ANQGSEA. CDR3 amino acids: CSVLFPGDWPQHF. The CDR3 DNA reads as TGCAGCGTTCTCTTTCCAGGGGACTGGCCCCAGCATTTT.

The chain links TRBV9 to TRBJ2-1, with TRBD2 matching 8 bases. The V and J ends lost 2 bases and 8 bases, in that order; junction bases with no gene match: 3. The CDR3 extends over 13 amino acids. Germline CDR1 SGDLS, CDR2 YYNGEE. This chain's CDR3 is CASSVGLGDEQFF. The DNA for the CDR3 is TGTGCCAGCAGCGTGGGACTAGGGGATGAGCAGTTCTTC.

As to this clonotype: A much more abundant neighbour one base away suggests this may be a read error. The J gene is TRBJ2-1, the V gene TRBV7-2, with 9 bases that match TRBD2. The CDR3 is 16 residues long. Germline V lookup: CDR1 SGHTA, CDR2 FQGNSA. The trim removed 2 bases at V and 8 bases at J, leaving 10 bases unmatched. CDR3 protein: CASSLTREGTIHEQFF. The CDR3 DNA is TGTGCCAGCAGCTTAACGCGGGAGGGTACAATACATGAGCAGTTCTTC.

This clonotype was counted only a few times. The chain links TRBV30 to TRBJ2-5, with 9 bases that match TRBD2. Germline values: CDR1 GTSNPN, CDR2 SVGIG (reference sequence). There are 17 residues in the CDR3. The V segment lost 2 bases and the J segment 5 bases; nucleotides outside the gene matches: 15. DNA for the CDR3: TGTGCCTGGAGTTTCCACTCCGTGGCGGGGGGGCTTGAGACCCAGTACTTC. Translation gives CAWSFHSVAGGLETQYF.

The chain employs TRBV20-1 and TRBJ2-3; perhaps TRBD2 as D (5 bases). V gave up 3 bases and J gave up 3 bases, with 13 bases separating them. The CDR3 sequence is 14 residues long. CDR1 is DFQATT and CDR2 is SNEGSKA in the germline V gene (reference sequence). The chain's CDR3 is CSARRVVGTDTQYF. The CDR3 DNA follows: TGCAGTGCTAGGAGGGTGGTGGGGACAGATACGCAGTATTTT.

This clonotype has a handful of counts. The junction departs from the called germline gene at one end, perhaps through a read error. V gene TRBV5-1 combines with J gene TRBJ2-7; the D gene could be TRBD1 or TRBD2 (5 bases each). Germline values: CDR1 SGHRS, CDR2 YFSETQ. CDR3 length: 15 residues. The CDR3 reads CASSLETGPSYEQYF. The DNA for the CDR3 is TGTGCCAGCAGCTTAGAGACGGGACCATCCTACGAGCAGTACTTC.

The rearrangement joins TRBV24-1 to TRBJ2-5; tentatively, D is TRBD1 (5 bases). V was trimmed by 5 bases and J by 5 bases, leaving 17 bases between them. The CDR3 has 15 residues. Germline V gives CDR1 KGHDR, CDR2 SFDVKD. The CDR3 region is CATSAGAGWKETQYF. The DNA of the CDR3 is TGTGCCACCAGTGCCGGAGCAGGGTGGAAGGAGACCCAGTACTTC.

This clonotype was found a few times. This sequence joins TRBV20-1 and TRBJ1-4; a weak D match, TRBD1 (5 bases). Deletions cut 5 bases from V and 5 bases from J, with 12 bases between. Per the germline V gene, CDR1 is DFQATT and CDR2 is SNEGSKA (reference sequence). This CDR3 comprises 13 residues. CDR3 coding DNA: TGCAGTGCTCCGGGACGGAGAAATGAAAAACTGTTTTTT. Translating gives CSAPGRRNEKLFF.

The V gene is TRBV7-2, the J gene TRBJ2-7, with TRBD2 matching over 11 bases. The J call is uncertain, as TRBJ2-5 better fits the DNA end. This CDR3 has 17 residues. From germline, CDR1 is SGHTA and CDR2 FQGNSA. DNA of the CDR3: TGTGCCAGCAGCCTCCGGGGGGGGACTAGCGGAAAAGAGACCCAGTACTTC. The encoded protein is CASSLRGGTSGKETQYF.

V usage is TRBV20-1 and J usage is TRBJ2-1; 14 bases fit TRBD2. V shed 6 bases, J shed 7 bases, and the junction held 11 bases outside the gene matches. The CDR3 sequence is 16 residues long. Germline V gene lookup returns CDR1 DFQATT and CDR2 SNEGSKA (reference sequence). This chain's CDR3 is CSAPGLAGDEGNEQFF. DNA for the CDR3: TGCAGTGCCCCGGGACTAGCGGGAGATGAAGGGAATGAGCAGTTCTTC.

The rearrangement joins TRBV7-2 to TRBJ2-7; 13 bases line up with TRBD2. The CDR3 totals 15 residues. With 4 bases clipped from V and 11 bases from J, the junction kept 11 bases outside the gene matches. Germline assignment: CDR1 SGHTA and CDR2 FQGNSA. CDR3 DNA sequence: TGTGCCAGCAGCTCCCCGGGACTAGCGGGGAGGTCGGAGTACTTC. Protein sequence: CASSSPGLAGRSEYF.

This sequence joins TRBV7-9 and TRBJ1-1; 10 bases agree with TRBD1. CDR1 is SEHNR, CDR2 FQNEAQ, per germline (reference sequence). V gave up 8 bases and J gave up 8 bases; unmatched junction bases: 11. CDR3 length: 14 residues. CDR3 amino acids: CASGTGALSLEAFF. DNA for the CDR3: TGTGCCAGCGGGACAGGGGCTCTCTCACTGGAAGCTTTCTTT.

This chain uses TRBV27 with TRBJ1-5, with D possibly matching TRBD1 (5 bases). This CDR3 contains 15 residues. Germline V gene data show CDR1 as MNHEY and CDR2 as SMNVEV (reference sequence). V lost 5 bases, J lost 3 bases, and 14 bases lay in between. CDR3 nucleotide sequence: TGTGCCAGCAGTCCCGGCAAAGGGGTCAATCAGCCCCAGCATTTT. It translates to CASSPGKGVNQPQHF.

There are a few counts of this clonotype. The CDR3 spells CASSARIGRARNEQYF. CDR3 in DNA: TGTGCCAGCAGCGCTAGGATCGGCAGGGCGAGGAACGAGCAGTACTTC. This chain uses TRBV21-1 with TRBJ2-7; no DNA check was done on the table's D call, TRBD2. TRBV21-1 is flagged as a pseudogene. The CDR3 loop spans 16 amino acids.